This TCR beta chain was documented in a study of shared clonotypes between healthy human individuals. Looking at the study overall: Each donor's CD4 naive and CD4 memory cells filled three plates apiece, CD8 naive two, and CD8 memory one.

Study-wide results and caveats: As a rule, naive subsets had a larger estimated richness than memory subsets. Sharing across a few donors was seen in roughly 5% of naive CD4 clonotypes.

V trimming: 2 bases; J trimming: 5 bases; junction bases outside the gene matches: 4. CDR1 is MNHEY and CDR2 is SVGAGI in the germline V gene. This CDR3 is built from 14 residues. Deep-level settings were used for running the assay. Using immunoSEQ multiplex PCR, the repertoire was profiled, and TCRdb retains in-frame clones only, with some absent. There are approximately 840,000 clones in the sample; 90% to 98% occur only once, and about 0.21% lies in the top ten. Terminally differentiated effector memory CD45RA+ cells were excluded from the naive CD8 cells, which were CD45RO-negative and positively selected for CCR7. With regard to this clone: Antigen unknown.

Sequenced input: naive CD8+ T cells sorted from blood. The sequence was collected from a man aged 25-45 years in good health. The chain couples TRBV6-5 to TRBJ2-5, with TRBD2 matching over 8 bases. The CDR3 region is CASSYMKRGETQYF. The CDR3 DNA sequence: TGTGCCAGCAGTTACATGAAGCGGGGGGAGACCCAGTACTTC.